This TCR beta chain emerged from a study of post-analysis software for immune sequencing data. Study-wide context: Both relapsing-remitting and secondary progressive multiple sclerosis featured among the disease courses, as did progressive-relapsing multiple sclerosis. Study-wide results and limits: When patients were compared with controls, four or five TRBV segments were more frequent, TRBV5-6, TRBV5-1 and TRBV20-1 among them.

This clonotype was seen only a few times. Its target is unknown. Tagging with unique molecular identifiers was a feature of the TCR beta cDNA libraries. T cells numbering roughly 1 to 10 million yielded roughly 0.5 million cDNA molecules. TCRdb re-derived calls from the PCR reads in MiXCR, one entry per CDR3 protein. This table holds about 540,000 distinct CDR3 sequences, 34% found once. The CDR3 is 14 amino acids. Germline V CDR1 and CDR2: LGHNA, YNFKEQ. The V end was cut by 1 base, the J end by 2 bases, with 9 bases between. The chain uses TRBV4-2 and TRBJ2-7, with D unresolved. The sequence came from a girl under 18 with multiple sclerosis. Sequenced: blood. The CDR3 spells CASSQGQNTYEQYF. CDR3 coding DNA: TGTGCCAGCAGCCAAGGGCAGAATACCTACGAGCAGTACTTC.